The 28 T cell receptor beta chains reported below all come from one sample, sequenced in a study of T cells in Graves' hyperthyroidism and ophthalmopathy. TCR beta CDR3 regions were amplified from RNA transcripts. TCR CDR3 underwent first-round RT-PCR with the HTBI primer set. MiXCR, applied by TCRdb to the multiplex PCR reads, yields one record per CDR3 protein. This sample has some 580,000 distinct CDR3 sequences, with 16% found just once. The sample taken for sequencing was blood. These receptors all come from a woman aged 40 to 55 with Graves' ophthalmopathy.

The table lists this clonotype with many counts. The chain carries TRBV28 and TRBJ1-1; 9 nucleotides line up with TRBD1. The length of the CDR3 is 15 residues. V was pared by 6 bases and J by 2 bases, with 7 bases of the junction left unmatched. CDR1 is MDHEN, CDR2 SYDVKM, per germline. The CDR3 DNA reads as TGTGCCAGCAGGGACAGGGGAACCATAAACACTGAAGCTTTCTTT. Protein product: CASRDRGTINTEAFF. The complete variable domain, with remaining parts taken from reference TRBV28 and TRBJ1-1, reads DVKVTQSSRYLVKRTGEKVFLECVQDMDHENMFWYRQDPGLGLRLIYFSYDVKMKEKGDIPEGYSVSREKKERFSLILESASTNQTSMYLCASRDRGTINTEAFFGQGTRLTVV.

About this clonotype itself: A clone one base away is much larger, so this may be a read error. The chain links TRBV2 to TRBJ1-6, with TRBD1 as a possible D gene (6 bases). Germline CDR1 and CDR2: SNHLY and FYNNEI. CDR3 length equals 14 residues. Trimming took off 4 bases at V and 11 bases at J, with 15 bases between the two ends. CDR3 in amino acids: CASSAWGGNPPLHF. CDR3 sequence (DNA): TGTGCCAGCAGTGCCTGGGGGGGCAATCCACCCCTCCACTTT.

This clonotype showed up many times. V usage is TRBV3-1 and J usage is TRBJ2-1, with no clear D. Germline V gene lookup returns CDR1 LGHDT and CDR2 YNNKEL (reference sequence). Between the trimmed V and J ends, which lost 5 bases and 8 bases, there was a span of 13 bases. This CDR3 is 13 amino acids long. The CDR3, as DNA: TGTGCCAGCAGCTTTCGCGTGGCCGATGAGCAGTTCTTC. Protein: CASSFRVADEQFF.

This clonotype was detected many times. The chain employs TRBV12-3 or TRBV12-4 and TRBJ1-5; D is uncertain. The ends were cut back, 3 bases at V and 0 bases at J, with 9 bases in the middle. The CDR3 loop spans 15 amino acids. CDR3 protein: CASSFGLGSNQPQHF. The DNA of the CDR3 is TGTGCCAGCAGTTTTGGGCTGGGTAGCAATCAGCCCCAGCATTTT.

On this clonotype: Being one base from a much bigger clone, this may be a read error. The chain is built from TRBV7-8 and TRBJ2-5, with 7 bases that match TRBD2. V lost 5 bases to trimming and J lost 5 bases; unmatched junction nucleotides: 11. Germline V gene sequence: CDR1 SGHVS, CDR2 FQNEAQ. This CDR3 comprises 15 residues. The CDR3 here is CASSLWTSRRETQYF. In DNA form, the CDR3 reads TGTGCCAGCAGCCTATGGACTAGTAGAAGGGAGACCCAGTACTTC.

This clonotype was recorded at least ten times. The chain uses TRBV5-5 and TRBJ1-4; weak D call: TRBD1 (5 bases). The CDR3 has 14 residues. The germline gives CDR1 SGHKS, CDR2 YYEKEE (reference sequence). V was clipped by 4 bases and J by 0 bases, with 7 bases between them. The CDR3 sequence: CASSVQATNEKLFF. In DNA form, the CDR3 reads TGTGCCAGCAGCGTACAGGCAACTAATGAAAAACTGTTTTTT. Variable domain in full (rest from reference TRBV5-5 and TRBJ1-4): DAGVTQSPTHLIKTRGQQVTLRCSPISGHKSVSWYQQVLGQGPQFIFQYYEKEERGRGNFPDRFSARQFPNYSSELNVNALLLGDSALYLCASSVQATNEKLFFGSGTQLSVL.

This clonotype turned up a few times. This chain connects TRBV7-2 to TRBJ2-3, with D possibly matching TRBD1 (5 bases). The ends were cut back, 5 bases at V and 2 bases at J, with 14 bases in the middle. The CDR3 has 15 amino acids. Germline V gives CDR1 SGHTA, CDR2 FQGNSA. Here the CDR3 reads CASSTGLRFTDTQYF. In DNA form, the CDR3 reads TGTGCCAGCAGCACAGGCTTACGATTCACAGATACGCAGTATTTT.

This clonotype came up a few times. This chain links TRBV7-9 with TRBJ2-3; D is tentatively TRBD1 or TRBD2 (5 bases each). V shed 7 bases and J shed 4 bases, with 15 bases lying between them. The CDR3 has 14 residues. The V gene's germline CDR1 is SEHNR and CDR2 FQNEAQ (reference sequence). CDR3: CASTMGPLADTQYF. CDR3 coding DNA: TGTGCCAGCACCATGGGACCCTTGGCAGATACGCAGTATTTT.

This clonotype was seen repeatedly, ten times or more. This chain joins TRBV2 and TRBJ2-3, with a tentative D call TRBD1 (8 bases). Trimming removed 7 bases at V and 5 bases at J, with 19 bases between. Germline lookup yields CDR1 SNHLY and CDR2 FYNNEI. The CDR3 sequence is 15 residues long. CDR3 sequence (DNA): TGTGCCAGCACTAGACAGGGGAGGGGGCAAGATACGCAGTATTTT. It encodes CASTRQGRGQDTQYF.

This clonotype was counted many times. Germline is not matched at one junction end, which may reflect a read error. The chain couples TRBV15 to TRBJ2-7, with D tentatively TRBD2 (5 bases). CDR1 LNHNV and CDR2 YYDKDF come from the germline V gene (reference sequence). The CDR3 is 13 amino acids. CDR3 DNA sequence: TGTGCCACTTCGACTATCAACTCCCACGAGCAGTACTTC. It specifies CATSTINSHEQYF.

There are a few counts of this clonotype. The chain carries TRBV5-1 and TRBJ1-3; no clear D. CDR3 length: 15 amino acids. CDR1 and CDR2 (germline): SGHRS, YFSETQ. Trimming left V 4 bases short and J 5 bases short, with 16 bases between. CDR3 in amino acids: CASSLSASGRNTIYF. CDR3 DNA sequence: TGCGCCAGCAGCCTATCGGCAAGTGGAAGAAACACCATATATTTT.

This clonotype was detected many times. The chain is built from TRBV5-1 and TRBJ1-1; 8 bases line up with TRBD1. CDR1 is SGHRS and CDR2 is YFSETQ in the germline V gene. V was pared by 3 bases and J by 0 bases, with 1 base of the junction left unmatched. The CDR3 spans 14 residues. As DNA, the CDR3 is TGCGCCAGCAGCTCGACAGGGGTGAACACTGAAGCTTTCTTT. It is translated as CASSSTGVNTEAFF.

Only a few counts were recorded for this clonotype. The chain combines TRBV3-1 with TRBJ2-1; possible D gene TRBD2, 5 bases. V lost 4 bases and J lost 6, with 16 bases in between. The germline V gene has CDR1 LGHDT and CDR2 YNNKEL (reference sequence). The CDR3 is made up of 15 amino acids. CDR3 residues: CASSRSGTFSNEQFF. The CDR3 coding sequence is TGTGCCAGCAGCCGGAGCGGTACCTTTTCCAATGAGCAGTTCTTC.

The gene calls are TRBV9 and TRBJ2-5; the D gene is possibly TRBD2 (6 bases). Trimming removed 0 bases at V and 0 bases at J, with 12 bases between. The CDR3 has 16 residues. Germline V gives CDR1 SGDLS, CDR2 YYNGEE. The CDR3 DNA is TGTGCCAGCAGCGTAGAGGAGGGAATGTACCAAGAGACCCAGTACTTC. Protein: CASSVEEGMYQETQYF.

The rearrangement uses TRBV19 and TRBJ1-1; TRBD1 matches 9 bases. The CDR3 consists of 15 residues. Germline lookup yields CDR1 LNHDA and CDR2 SQIVND (reference sequence). Trimming took 6 bases from V and 1 from J; bases not matched to a gene: 6. The CDR3 region is CASSQDRGPNTEAFF. CDR3 in DNA: TGTGCCAGTAGCCAGGACAGGGGTCCGAACACTGAAGCTTTCTTT.

This clonotype occurred many times. The chain uses TRBV7-9 and TRBJ2-7, with D hard to call. V was trimmed by 3 bases and J by 4 bases, leaving 13 bases between them. Germline CDR1 SEHNR, CDR2 FQNEAQ (reference sequence). The CDR3 totals 14 residues. CDR3 DNA sequence: TGTGCCAGCAGCTTCACCGCAGGTTCTTACGAGCAGTACTTC. Translating gives CASSFTAGSYEQYF.

Concerning this clonotype: This may be a read error: a much more frequent sequence differs by one nucleotide. The conserved phenylalanine or tryptophan normally closing the CDR3 is absent here, so this likely arose from a read error. V and J are TRBV18 and TRBJ2-7; tentative D call: TRBD1 (5 bases). CDR1 and CDR2 from the germline V gene are KGHSH and LQKENI. CDR3 length equals 14 residues. V lost 3 bases to trimming and J lost 7 bases, with 16 bases between them. DNA for the CDR3: TGTGCCAGCTCACCGGCACAGGTTCTACGGGAGCAGTACCTC. Its protein product is CASSPAQVLREQYL.

The chain links TRBV7-9 to TRBJ1-6; TRBD1 aligns across 7 bases. Germline-derived CDR1 and CDR2 are SEHNR and FQNEAQ (reference sequence). Trimming cost V 2 bases and J 7 bases; bases outside gene matches: 8. This CDR3 contains 16 residues. CDR3 residues: CASSLTRQGQNSPLHF. In DNA form, the CDR3 reads TGTGCCAGCAGCTTAACAAGACAGGGTCAAAATTCACCCCTCCACTTT.

As for this clonotype: Germline and junction disagree at one end, which may indicate a read error. This chain connects TRBV2 to TRBJ2-2; 12 nucleotides agree with TRBD2. In germline, CDR1 is SNHLY, CDR2 FYNNEI. CDR3 size: 16 residues. CDR3 amino acids: CASRSMTSGRSRELVF. The CDR3 DNA reads TGTGCCAGCAGATCGATGACTAGCGGGAGATCCAGGGAGCTGGTTTTT. Full variable domain (rest looked up from reference TRBV2 and TRBJ2-2): EPEVTQTPSHQVTQMGQEVILRCVPISNHLYFYWYRQILGQKVEFLVSFYNNEISEKSEIFDDQFSVERPDGSNFTLKIRSTKLEDSAMYFCASRSMTSGRSRELVFGEGSRLTVL.

This clonotype was seen ten or more times. V usage is TRBV20-1 and J usage is TRBJ1-1; D not certain. V was trimmed by 6 bases and J by 0 bases, leaving 17 bases between them. This CDR3 comprises 15 residues. Germline CDR1 DFQATT, CDR2 SNEGSKA (reference sequence). For the CDR3, the DNA is TGCAGTGCCAATTACCCACCGGGGATGAACACTGAAGCTTTCTTT. Protein: CSANYPPGMNTEAFF.

This clonotype was observed many times. The V gene is TRBV5-1, the J gene TRBJ2-1, with D possibly TRBD2 on 5 matching bases. This CDR3 is built from 13 residues. Trimming removed 0 bases at V and 8 bases at J, with 9 bases between. Germline V lookup: CDR1 SGHRS, CDR2 YFSETQ. CDR3 coding DNA: TGCGCCAGCAGCTTGGGATGGGGAGATGAGCAGTTCTTC. Its translation is CASSLGWGDEQFF.

Worth noting for this clonotype: Possible read error: a much larger clone is one base away. The V call is TRBV7-2, the J call TRBJ2-7; 9 bases match TRBD2. The V gene end was trimmed by 4 bases and the J gene end by 6 bases; junction bases not matched to a gene: 4. Germline V lookup: CDR1 SGHTA, CDR2 FQGNSA. CDR3 length: 13 amino acids. CDR3 amino acids: CASSSSGGPEQYF. The CDR3 nucleotides are TGTGCCAGCAGCTCGAGCGGGGGGCCCGAGCAGTACTTC.

The rearrangement links TRBV7-9 to TRBJ1-3; D gene ambiguous. V dropped 4 bases and J dropped 0 bases, with 19 bases sitting between them. Germline CDR1 reads SEHNR; CDR2 reads FQNEAQ (reference sequence). The CDR3 totals 18 residues. In DNA form, the CDR3 reads TGTGCCAGCAGCTATTTATCACTAGGGCCGAGCTCTGGAAACACCATATATTTT. Encoded protein: CASSYLSLGPSSGNTIYF. Using reference TRBV7-9 and TRBJ1-3 for the parts outside the CDR3, the full variable domain is DTGVSQNPRHKITKRGQNVTFRCDPISEHNRLYWYRQTLGQGPEFLTYFQNEAQLEKSRLLSDRFSAERPKGSFSTLEIQRTEQGDSAMYLCASSYLSLGPSSGNTIYFGEGSWLTVV.

The chain carries TRBV19 and TRBJ2-1, with 10 bases matching TRBD1. V lost 5 bases to trimming and J lost 7 bases; unmatched junction nucleotides: 11. The CDR3 length is 16 residues. Germline V gene sequence: CDR1 LNHDA, CDR2 SQIVND (reference sequence). CDR3 nucleotide sequence: TGTGCCAGTAGTGCCATGCGGGACAGGGGTGAGAATGAGCAGTTCTTC. Translated, it gives CASSAMRDRGENEQFF.

J is TRBJ2-5 and V is TRBV20-1; 9 bases map to TRBD2. J gave up 2 bases and V 0 bases, and 4 bases lay outside the gene matches. Germline-derived CDR1 and CDR2 are DFQATT and SNEGSKA (reference sequence). CDR3 length: 15 amino acids. The DNA of the CDR3 is TGCAGTGCTAGAGAAGCGGGGGGCCGACAAGAGACCCAGTACTTC. Residues: CSAREAGGRQETQYF.

Ten or more counts support this clonotype. The rearrangement joins TRBV5-1 to TRBJ2-3, with D unresolved. Deletions cut 5 bases from V and 0 bases from J, with 7 bases between. Germline-derived CDR1 and CDR2 are SGHRS and YFSETQ. The length of the CDR3 is 13 residues. The CDR3 protein is CASSTDSTDTQYF. The CDR3 DNA sequence: TGCGCCAGCAGTACAGATAGCACAGATACGCAGTATTTT.

The V gene is TRBV10-2, the J gene TRBJ1-6; D unclear. With 8 bases removed from V and 6 bases from J, the gap between germline ends came to 17 bases. The germline V gene encodes CDR1 WSHSY and CDR2 SAAADI. This CDR3 region has 15 residues. Here the CDR3 reads CASAILGRSNSPLHF. The CDR3 DNA sequence: TGCGCCAGCGCGATACTTGGACGGTCTAATTCACCCCTCCACTTT.

The table lists this clonotype with many counts. CDR3 in amino acids: CASSPGTQKAEAFF. The CDR3, as DNA: TGTGCCAGCTCACCAGGGACCCAGAAGGCTGAAGCTTTCTTT. The genes are TRBV18 and TRBJ1-1, with a weak D call TRBD1 (5 bases). The CDR3 extends over 14 amino acids. V was cut by 2 bases and J by 6 bases, with 13 bases left in between. The germline V gene encodes CDR1 KGHSH and CDR2 LQKENI.